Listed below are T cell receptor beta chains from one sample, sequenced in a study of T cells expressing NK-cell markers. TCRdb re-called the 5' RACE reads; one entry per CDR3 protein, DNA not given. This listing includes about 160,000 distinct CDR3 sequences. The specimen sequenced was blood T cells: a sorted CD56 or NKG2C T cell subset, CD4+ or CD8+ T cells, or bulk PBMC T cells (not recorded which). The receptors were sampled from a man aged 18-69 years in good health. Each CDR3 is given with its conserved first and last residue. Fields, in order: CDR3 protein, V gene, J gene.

CASSSGTGWEQYF	TRBV7-9	TRBJ2-7
CASSPGTSGFYSYNEQFF	TRBV5-6	TRBJ2-1
CSARDIRDSNQPQHF	TRBV20-1	TRBJ1-5
CASSLFSLVEELFF	TRBV5-1	TRBJ2-2
CASSQGDPGELFF	TRBV4-2	TRBJ2-2
CATSDFSQGEYQPQHF	TRBV24-1	TRBJ1-5
CASSHRNEQFF	TRBV4-1	TRBJ2-1
CASSQVDQGGYYGYTF	TRBV3-1	TRBJ1-2
CAWTLTGGNEQFF	TRBV30	TRBJ2-1
CASRSTSGGPNQETQYF	TRBV2	TRBJ2-5
CASSQGTSITGELFF	TRBV9	TRBJ2-2